This TCR beta chain was sequenced during a study of cytomegalovirus exposure and HLA in healthy donors. On the study more broadly: Among the 398 genotyped donors, more than 70% were placed in the Caucasian-associated ancestry cluster.

V was clipped by 6 bases and J by 1 base; unmatched bases: 4. The CDR3 loop spans 14 amino acids. Germline CDR1 KGHSH, CDR2 LQKENI. The PCR had 60 Vbeta and 13 Jbeta primers. Assay used: immunoSEQ multiplex PCR; TCRdb lists only in-frame clones, some missing. The sample includes some 180,000 clones, over 70% of them seen just once. Input material: PBMCs. This chain connects TRBV18 to TRBJ1-1; TRBD1 matches at 8 bases. The sequence came from a man aged 18 to 30 in good health and CMV-seronegative. This chain's CDR3 is CASSSQGENTEAFF. The CDR3 nucleotides read TGTGCCAGCTCGTCACAGGGGGAGAACACTGAAGCTTTCTTT.